This TCR beta chain originates from a study of a mutant IDH1 vaccine in newly diagnosed glioma. On this clone: Its antigen is not identified.

Time point of the sample: week 23, last vaccination. Vaccinated patients received 300 ug of mutant IDH1 20-mer peptide per dose, with topical imiquimod. This CDR3 region has 15 residues. Germline V lookup: CDR1 ENHRY, CDR2 SYGVKD. Trimming removed 2 bases from V and 7 bases from J, with 15 bases in between. Method: immunoSEQ multiplex PCR; TCRdb's copy keeps in-frame clones and lacks some. The table records approximately 45,000 clones, around 93% of them present only once. The chain uses TRBV10-3 and TRBJ2-4; TRBD2 might be the D (6 bases). The source material was PBMCs, sampled from a glioma patient whose treatment included an IDH1 peptide vaccine. The receptor was derived from a man aged 50-59 years with glioma. The CDR3 is CAISERRELGNIQYF. CDR3 sequence (DNA): TGTGCCATCAGTGAGAGGAGGGAGCTAGGGAACATTCAGTACTTC.